The TCR beta chain under discussion was sequenced for a study of PD-1 blockade in classical Hodgkin lymphoma. Specified time point: newly diagnosed, previously untreated cHL patient sample. Negative selection with magnetic separation was used to purify CD4+ T cells from thawed PBMCs. It was PBMCs in newly diagnosed, untreated classical Hodgkin lymphoma that served as comparison. This clone appeared a single time. The antigen remains undetermined. Sequencing was performed with immunoSEQ multiplex PCR; in TCRdb, only in-frame clones are kept and a portion is missing. The sample lists approximately 27,000 clones, 80% to 90% occurring once. Study-wide results and limits: TCR diversity at baseline was reported to be reduced in newly diagnosed patients relative to healthy donors. Causes of the repertoire differences remain undefined, possibly disease activity or prior therapy.

Per germline, CDR1 SNHLY and CDR2 FYNNEI. The CDR3 runs 14 residues. Trimming removed 8 bases from V and 3 bases from J, with 15 bases in between. The specimen sequenced was CD4+ T cells from blood. This TCR was recovered from a human donor with classical Hodgkin lymphoma. The gene calls are TRBV2 and TRBJ2-3; D assignment may be TRBD1 or TRBD2 (7 bases each). The CDR3 loop reads CASGRQGGTDTQYF. The CDR3 DNA is TGTGCCAGCGGCCGACAGGGAGGGACAGATACGCAGTATTTT.